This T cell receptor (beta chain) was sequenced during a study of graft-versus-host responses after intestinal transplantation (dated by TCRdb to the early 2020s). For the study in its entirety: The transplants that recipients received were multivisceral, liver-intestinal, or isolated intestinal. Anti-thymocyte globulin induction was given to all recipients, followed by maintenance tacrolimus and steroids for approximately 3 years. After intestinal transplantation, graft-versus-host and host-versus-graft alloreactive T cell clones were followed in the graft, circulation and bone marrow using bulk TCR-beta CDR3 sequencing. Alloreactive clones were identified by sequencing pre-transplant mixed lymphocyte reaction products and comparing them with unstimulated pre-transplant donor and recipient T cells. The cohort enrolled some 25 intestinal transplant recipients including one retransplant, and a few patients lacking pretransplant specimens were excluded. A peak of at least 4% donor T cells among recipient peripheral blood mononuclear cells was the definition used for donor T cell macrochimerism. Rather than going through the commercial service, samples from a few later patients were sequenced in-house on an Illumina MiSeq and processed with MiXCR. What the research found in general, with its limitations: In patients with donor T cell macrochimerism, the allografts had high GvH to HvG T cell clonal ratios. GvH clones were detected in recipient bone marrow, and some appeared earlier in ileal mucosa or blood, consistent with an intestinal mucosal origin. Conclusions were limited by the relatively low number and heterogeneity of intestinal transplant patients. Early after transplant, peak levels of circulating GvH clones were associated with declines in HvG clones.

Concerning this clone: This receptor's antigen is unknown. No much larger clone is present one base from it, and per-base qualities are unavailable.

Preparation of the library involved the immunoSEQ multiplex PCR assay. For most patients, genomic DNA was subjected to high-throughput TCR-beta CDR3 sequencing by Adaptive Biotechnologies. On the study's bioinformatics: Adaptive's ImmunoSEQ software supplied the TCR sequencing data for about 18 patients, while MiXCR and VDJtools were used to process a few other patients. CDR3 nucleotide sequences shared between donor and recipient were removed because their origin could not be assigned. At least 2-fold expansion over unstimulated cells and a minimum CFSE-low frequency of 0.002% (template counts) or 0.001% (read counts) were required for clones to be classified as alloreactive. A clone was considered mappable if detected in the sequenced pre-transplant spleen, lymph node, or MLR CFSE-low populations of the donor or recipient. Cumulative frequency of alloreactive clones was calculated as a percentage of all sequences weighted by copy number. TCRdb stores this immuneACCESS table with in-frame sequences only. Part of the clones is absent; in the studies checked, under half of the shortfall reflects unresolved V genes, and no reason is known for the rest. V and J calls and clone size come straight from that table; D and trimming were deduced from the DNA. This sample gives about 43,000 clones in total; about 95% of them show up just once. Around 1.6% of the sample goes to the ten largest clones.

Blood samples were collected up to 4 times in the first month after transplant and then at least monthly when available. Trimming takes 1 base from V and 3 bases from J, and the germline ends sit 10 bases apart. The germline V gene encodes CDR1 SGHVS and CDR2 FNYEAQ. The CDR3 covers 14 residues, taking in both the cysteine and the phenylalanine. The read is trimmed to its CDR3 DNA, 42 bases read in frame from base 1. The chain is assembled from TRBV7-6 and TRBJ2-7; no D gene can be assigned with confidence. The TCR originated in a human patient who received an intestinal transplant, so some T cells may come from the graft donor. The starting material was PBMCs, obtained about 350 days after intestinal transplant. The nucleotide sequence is TGTGCCAGCAGCTTAGAACGCTGGGGCTACGAGCAGTACTTC. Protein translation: CASSLERWGYEQYF.